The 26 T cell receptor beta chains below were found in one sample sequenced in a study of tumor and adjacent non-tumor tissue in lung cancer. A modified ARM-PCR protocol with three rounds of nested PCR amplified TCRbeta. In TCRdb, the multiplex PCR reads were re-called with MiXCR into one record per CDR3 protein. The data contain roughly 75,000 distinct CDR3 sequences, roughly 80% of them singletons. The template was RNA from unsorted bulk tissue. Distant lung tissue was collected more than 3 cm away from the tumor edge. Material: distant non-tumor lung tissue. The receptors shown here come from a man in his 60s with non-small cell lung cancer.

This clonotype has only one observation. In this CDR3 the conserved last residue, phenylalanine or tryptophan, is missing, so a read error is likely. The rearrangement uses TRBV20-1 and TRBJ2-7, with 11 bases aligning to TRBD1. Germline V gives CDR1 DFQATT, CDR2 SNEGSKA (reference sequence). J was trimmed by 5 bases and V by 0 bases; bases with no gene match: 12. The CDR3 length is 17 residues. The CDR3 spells CSARDLRGQGAPHEQYL. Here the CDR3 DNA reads TGCAGTGCTAGAGACCTTCGCGGACAGGGGGCGCCCCACGAGCAGTACCTT.

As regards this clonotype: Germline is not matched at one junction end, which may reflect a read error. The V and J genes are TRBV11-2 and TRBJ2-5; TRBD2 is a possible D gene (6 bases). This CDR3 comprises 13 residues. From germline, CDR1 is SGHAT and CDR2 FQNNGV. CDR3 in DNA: TGTGCCAGCAGCAAAGGCCCGGGGGAGACCCGGTACTTC. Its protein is CASSKGPGETRYF.

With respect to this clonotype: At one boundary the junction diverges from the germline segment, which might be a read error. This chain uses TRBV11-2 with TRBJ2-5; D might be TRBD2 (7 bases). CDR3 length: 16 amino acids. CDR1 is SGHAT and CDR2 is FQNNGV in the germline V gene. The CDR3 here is CASGSTMGGAKETQYF. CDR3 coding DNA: TGCGCCAGCGGCTCCACAATGGGGGGGGCAAAGGAGACCCAGTACTTC.

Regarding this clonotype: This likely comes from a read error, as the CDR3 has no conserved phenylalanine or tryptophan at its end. The CDR3 spells CVSSQEQGGNYGYTS. CDR3 nucleotide sequence: TGCGTCAGCAGTCAAGAACAGGGAGGTAACTATGGCTACACCTCC. V and J are TRBV4-1 and TRBJ1-2, with D perhaps TRBD1 (6 bases). The CDR3 runs to 15 residues. Germline-derived CDR1 and CDR2 are MGHRA and YSYEKL.

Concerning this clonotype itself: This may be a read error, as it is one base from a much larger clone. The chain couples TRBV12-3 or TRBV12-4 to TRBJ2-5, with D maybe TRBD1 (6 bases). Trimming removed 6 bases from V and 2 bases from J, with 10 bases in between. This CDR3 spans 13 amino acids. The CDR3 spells CASSGTRQETQYF. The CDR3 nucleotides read TGTGCCAGCAGCGGGACAAGGCAAGAGACCCAGTACTTC.

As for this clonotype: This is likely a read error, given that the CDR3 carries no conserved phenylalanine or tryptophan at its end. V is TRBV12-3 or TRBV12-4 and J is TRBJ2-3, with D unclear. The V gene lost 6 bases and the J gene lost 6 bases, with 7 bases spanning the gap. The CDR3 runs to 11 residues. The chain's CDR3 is CASSPRDTQYS. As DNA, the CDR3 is TGTGCCAGCAGCCCTCGGGATACGCAGTATTCT.

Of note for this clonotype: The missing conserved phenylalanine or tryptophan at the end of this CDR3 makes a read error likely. Here the CDR3 DNA reads TGCGCCAGCAGCTCCCTGGGAGCGGGAGGATACAAAGCCGGGGAGCTGTTTATT. Protein: CASSSLGAGGYKAGELFI. The V gene is TRBV11-3, the J gene TRBJ2-2; 9 nucleotides line up with TRBD2. Germline V lookup: CDR1 SGHNT, CDR2 YENEEA. The CDR3 is 18 amino acids.

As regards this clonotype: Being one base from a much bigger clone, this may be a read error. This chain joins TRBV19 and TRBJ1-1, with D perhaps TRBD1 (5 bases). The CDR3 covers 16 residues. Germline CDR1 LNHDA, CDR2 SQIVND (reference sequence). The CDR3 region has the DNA TGTGCCAGTATTAAAGGAGGGTTTCGGGGGAACTCTGAAGCTTTCTTT. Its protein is CASIKGGFRGNSEAFF.

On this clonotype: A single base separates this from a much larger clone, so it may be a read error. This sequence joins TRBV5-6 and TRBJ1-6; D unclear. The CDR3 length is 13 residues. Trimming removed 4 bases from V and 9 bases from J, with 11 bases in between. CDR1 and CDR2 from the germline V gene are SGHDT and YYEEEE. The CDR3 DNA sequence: TGTGCCAGCAGCCGGAAGCAGAGTTCACCCCTCCACTTT. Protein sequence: CASSRKQSSPLHF.

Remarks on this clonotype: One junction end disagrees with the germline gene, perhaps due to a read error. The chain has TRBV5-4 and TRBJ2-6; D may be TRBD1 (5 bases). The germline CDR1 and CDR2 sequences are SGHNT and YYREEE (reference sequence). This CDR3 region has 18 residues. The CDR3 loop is CTSSPGTGPPSGANVLTF. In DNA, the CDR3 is TGTACCAGCAGCCCTGGCACAGGTCCTCCCTCTGGGGCCAACGTCCTGACTTTC.

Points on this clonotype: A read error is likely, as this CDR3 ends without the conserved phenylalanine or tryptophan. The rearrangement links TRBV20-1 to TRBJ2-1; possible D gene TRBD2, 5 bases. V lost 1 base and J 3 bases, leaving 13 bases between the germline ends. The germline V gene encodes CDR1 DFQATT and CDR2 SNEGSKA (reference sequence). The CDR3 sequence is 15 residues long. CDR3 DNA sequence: TGCAGTGCTAGAGGTCGGCCTAGCAGCTACAATGAGCAGTTCACC. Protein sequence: CSARGRPSSYNEQFT.

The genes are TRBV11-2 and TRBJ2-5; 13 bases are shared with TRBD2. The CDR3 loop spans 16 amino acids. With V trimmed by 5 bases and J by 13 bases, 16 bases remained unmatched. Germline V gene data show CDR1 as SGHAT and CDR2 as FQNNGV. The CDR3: CASSQGLAGLVETLYF. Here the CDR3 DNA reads TGTGCCAGCAGCCAGGGACTAGCGGGATTAGTAGAGACACTGTACTTC.

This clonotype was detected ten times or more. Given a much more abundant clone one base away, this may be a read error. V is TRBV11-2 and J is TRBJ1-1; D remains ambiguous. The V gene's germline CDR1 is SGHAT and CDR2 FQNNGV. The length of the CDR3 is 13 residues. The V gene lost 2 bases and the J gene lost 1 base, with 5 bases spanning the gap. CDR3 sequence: CASSLRGNTEAFF. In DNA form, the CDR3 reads TGTGCCAGCAGCTTAAGAGGGAACACTGAAGCTTTCTTT. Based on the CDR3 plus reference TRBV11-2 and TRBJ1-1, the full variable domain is EAGVAQSPRYKIIEKRQSVAFWCNPISGHATLYWYQQILGQGPKLLIQFQNNGVVDDSQLPKDRFSAERLKGVDSTLKIQPAKLEDSAVYLCASSLRGNTEAFFGQGTRLTVV.

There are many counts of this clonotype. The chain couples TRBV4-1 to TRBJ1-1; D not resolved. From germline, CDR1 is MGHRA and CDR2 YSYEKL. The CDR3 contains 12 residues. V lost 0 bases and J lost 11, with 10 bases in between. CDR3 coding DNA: TGCGCCAGCAGCCAAGAAGTCGGGGAGGCTTTCTTT. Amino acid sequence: CASSQEVGEAFF.

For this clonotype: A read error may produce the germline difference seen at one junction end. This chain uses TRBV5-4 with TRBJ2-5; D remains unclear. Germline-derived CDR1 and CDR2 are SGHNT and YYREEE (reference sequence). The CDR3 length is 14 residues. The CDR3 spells CVSSSSRSAETQYF. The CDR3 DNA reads TGTGTCAGCAGCTCGTCAAGGAGCGCCGAGACCCAGTACTTC. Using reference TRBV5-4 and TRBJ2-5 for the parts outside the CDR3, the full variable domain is ETGVTQSPTHLIKTRGQQVTLRCSSQSGHNTVSWYQQALGQGPQFIFQYYREEENGRGNFPPRFSGLQFPNYSSELNVNALELDDSALYLCVSSSSRSAETQYFGPGTRLLVL.

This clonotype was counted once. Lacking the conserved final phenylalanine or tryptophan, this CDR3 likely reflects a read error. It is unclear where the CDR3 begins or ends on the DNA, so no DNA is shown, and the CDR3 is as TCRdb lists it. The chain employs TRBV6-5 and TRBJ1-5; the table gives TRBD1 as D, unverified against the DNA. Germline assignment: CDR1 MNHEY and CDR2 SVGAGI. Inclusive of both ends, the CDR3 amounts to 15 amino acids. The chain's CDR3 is CASSYLQGSKQPQHS.

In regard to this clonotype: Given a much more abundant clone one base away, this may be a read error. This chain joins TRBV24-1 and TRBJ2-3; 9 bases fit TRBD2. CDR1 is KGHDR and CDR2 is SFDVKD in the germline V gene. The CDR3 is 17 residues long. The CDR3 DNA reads TGTGCCATCAGTGACCCGAGATCTAGCGGGGGCACAGATACGCAGTATTTT. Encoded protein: CAISDPRSSGGTDTQYF.

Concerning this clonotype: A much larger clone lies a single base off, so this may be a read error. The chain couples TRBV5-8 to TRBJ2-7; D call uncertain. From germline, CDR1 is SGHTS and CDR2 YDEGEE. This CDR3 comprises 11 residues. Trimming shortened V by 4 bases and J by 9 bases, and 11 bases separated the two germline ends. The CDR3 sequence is CASSNAGWQYF. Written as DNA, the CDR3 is TGTGCCAGCAGCAATGCAGGCTGGCAGTACTTC.

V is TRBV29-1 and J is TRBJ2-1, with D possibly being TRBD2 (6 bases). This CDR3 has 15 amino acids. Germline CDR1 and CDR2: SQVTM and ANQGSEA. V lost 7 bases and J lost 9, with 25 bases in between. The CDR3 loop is CSGTIRDGGPGEQFF. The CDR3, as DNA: TGCAGCGGGACGATACGAGATGGAGGGCCCGGTGAGCAGTTCTTC.

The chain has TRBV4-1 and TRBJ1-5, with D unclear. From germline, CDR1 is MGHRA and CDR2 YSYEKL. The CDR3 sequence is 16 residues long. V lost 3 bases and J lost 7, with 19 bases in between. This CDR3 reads CASSQAWEYLKQPQHF. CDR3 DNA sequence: TGCGCCAGCAGCCAGGCGTGGGAGTATTTAAAACAGCCCCAGCATTTT.

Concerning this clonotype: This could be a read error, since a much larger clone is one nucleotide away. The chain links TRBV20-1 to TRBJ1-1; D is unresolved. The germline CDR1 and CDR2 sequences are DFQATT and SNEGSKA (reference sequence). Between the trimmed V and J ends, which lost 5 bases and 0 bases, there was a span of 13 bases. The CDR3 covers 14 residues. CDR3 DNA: TGCAGTGCTCACAAGGGCCCAGTGAACACTGAAGCTTTCTTT. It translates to CSAHKGPVNTEAFF.

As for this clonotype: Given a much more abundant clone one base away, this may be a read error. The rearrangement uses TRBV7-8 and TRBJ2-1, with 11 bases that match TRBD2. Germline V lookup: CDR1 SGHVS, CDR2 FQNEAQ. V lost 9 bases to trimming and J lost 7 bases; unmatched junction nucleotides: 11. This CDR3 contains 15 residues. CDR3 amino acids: CARSVLAGAGNEQFF. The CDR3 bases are TGTGCCAGGAGCGTACTAGCGGGAGCGGGGAATGAGCAGTTCTTC.

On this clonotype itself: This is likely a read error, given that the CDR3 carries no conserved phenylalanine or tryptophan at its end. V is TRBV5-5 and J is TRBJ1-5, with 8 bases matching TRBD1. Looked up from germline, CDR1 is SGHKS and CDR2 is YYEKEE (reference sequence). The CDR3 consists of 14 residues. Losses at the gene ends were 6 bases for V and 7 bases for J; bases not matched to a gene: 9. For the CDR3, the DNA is TGTGCCAGCAACGGGGGACAGGCGCTACAGCCCCAGCATATT. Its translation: CASNGGQALQPQHI.

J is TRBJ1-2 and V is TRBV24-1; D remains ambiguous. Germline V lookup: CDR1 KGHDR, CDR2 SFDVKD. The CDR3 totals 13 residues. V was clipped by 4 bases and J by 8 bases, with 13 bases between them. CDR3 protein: CATSERGGGGYTF. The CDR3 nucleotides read TGTGCCACCAGTGAACGGGGAGGCGGCGGCTACACCTTC.

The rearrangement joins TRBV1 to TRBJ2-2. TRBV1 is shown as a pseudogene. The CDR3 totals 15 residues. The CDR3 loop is CTSSQDGSDLWELFF. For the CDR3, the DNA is TGCACCAGCAGCCAAGATGGGTCAGATTTGTGGGAGCTGTTTTTT.

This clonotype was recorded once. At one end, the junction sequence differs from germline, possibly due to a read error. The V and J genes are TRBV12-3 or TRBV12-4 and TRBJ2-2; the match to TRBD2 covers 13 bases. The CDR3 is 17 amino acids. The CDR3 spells CASSPGTSGEALWEMFF. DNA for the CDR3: TGTGCCAGCAGCCCCGGGACTAGCGGGGAGGCTTTATGGGAGATGTTTTTT.